The 24 T cell receptor beta chains in this list originate from one sample, sequenced in a study of T cell responses to AZD1222 COVID-19 vaccine. Clones were read by immunoSEQ multiplex PCR, and TCRdb kept only the in-frame ones, dropping some. This repertoire shows approximately 150,000 clones, about 86% found once; its top ten account for 5% to 6%. The sequences come from peripheral blood, collected 28 days after the second AZD1222 dose. The receptors were sampled from an adult who received the AZD1222 COVID-19 vaccine.

The chain has TRBV4-2 and TRBJ1-6; D remains unclear. Germline V gene lookup returns CDR1 LGHNA and CDR2 YNFKEQ. The germline V and J ends were trimmed by 2 bases and 0 bases, with 8 bases remaining between them. CDR3 length equals 16 residues. The CDR3 DNA follows: TGTGCCAGCAGCCAACCCGAAAGCTCCTATAATTCACCCCTCCACTTT. Amino acid sequence: CASSQPESSYNSPLHF.

This sequence joins TRBV21-1 and TRBJ2-7; TRBD2, the table's D call, was not compared with the DNA. TRBV21-1 is marked as a pseudogene. This CDR3 region has 15 residues. CDR3 coding DNA: TGTGCCGGCCTGGCGGCTTGCGGGAGGACCCACGAGCAGTACTTC. It encodes CAGLAACGRTHEQYF.

The CDR3 sequence: CASSQAPGQLGNTIYF. The CDR3 DNA reads as TGTGCCAGCAGCCAAGCTCCGGGACAGCTTGGAAACACCATATATTTT. The V gene is TRBV4-2, the J gene TRBJ1-3; TRBD1 matches at 7 bases. The CDR3 sequence is 16 residues long. The germline V gene encodes CDR1 LGHNA and CDR2 YNFKEQ. V shed 1 base, J shed 3 bases, and the junction held 6 bases outside the gene matches.

The rearrangement joins TRBV3-1 (or the pseudogene TRBV3-2) to TRBJ1-1; D is unclear. The V and J ends lost 4 bases and 1 base respectively, with 10 bases between them. The CDR3 consists of 14 residues. Germline V gene lookup returns CDR1 LGHDT and CDR2 YNNKEL (reference sequence). The CDR3, as DNA: TGTGCCAGCAGCCCCACCGATGGGAACACTGAAGCTTTCTTT. Residues: CASSPTDGNTEAFF.

This rearrangement joins TRBV7-9 to TRBJ1-1; D not certain. From germline, CDR1 is SEHNR and CDR2 FQNEAQ (reference sequence). V shed 5 bases and J shed 8 bases, with 9 bases lying between them. This CDR3 comprises 11 residues. This CDR3 is CASSPSMEAFF. The CDR3 bases are TGTGCCAGCAGCCCATCCATGGAAGCTTTCTTT.

The chain carries TRBV10-3 and TRBJ1-1; the D gene is possibly TRBD1 (6 bases). There are 13 residues in the CDR3. V lost 10 bases to trimming and J lost 6 bases, with 18 bases between them. Germline-derived CDR1 and CDR2 are ENHRY and SYGVKD. The chain's CDR3 is CATYRSGDPEAFF. As DNA, the CDR3 is TGTGCCACTTACCGCTCAGGGGACCCTGAAGCTTTCTTT.

This chain links TRBV28 with TRBJ1-4, with unresolved D. This CDR3 has 16 residues. Looked up from germline, CDR1 is MDHEN and CDR2 is SYDVKM. Between the trimmed V and J ends, which lost 6 bases and 0 bases, there was a span of 14 bases. The CDR3 coding sequence is TGTGCCAGCAGCCAATTCGCAGGTGCAACTAATGAAAAACTGTTTTTT. This codes for CASSQFAGATNEKLFF.

This clone was observed once. This chain links TRBV6-5 with TRBJ2-7, with TRBD2 identical over 12 bases. J lost 4 bases, V lost 6 bases, and 7 bases had no gene match. CDR3 size: 15 residues. In germline, CDR1 is MNHEY, CDR2 SVGAGI. CDR3 sequence (DNA): TGTGCCAGCAGAATAGGACTAGCGGGAACGTACGAGCAGTACTTC. Protein product: CASRIGLAGTYEQYF.

This chain joins TRBV6-1 and TRBJ2-3; 13 nucleotides agree with TRBD2. Per germline, CDR1 MNHNS and CDR2 SASEGT. Trimming removed 4 bases from V and 1 base from J; junction bases left unmatched: 2. The CDR3 runs to 16 residues. This CDR3 reads CASSAGLAGGTDTQYF. In DNA form, the CDR3 reads TGTGCCAGCAGTGCAGGACTAGCGGGGGGCACAGATACGCAGTATTTT.

This CDR3 reads CASSVGWSGSYEQYF. The CDR3 bases are TGTGCCAGCAGCGTAGGGTGGAGTGGTAGCTACGAGCAGTACTTC. The chain employs TRBV9 and TRBJ2-7, with unresolved D. The V and J ends lost 0 bases and 3 bases respectively, with 13 bases between them. The germline CDR1 and CDR2 sequences are SGDLS and YYNGEE. The CDR3 is 15 amino acids.

The chain recombines TRBV29-1 with TRBJ2-3; D may be TRBD1 (6 bases). Trimming stripped 4 bases from V and 3 bases from J, with 14 bases between. CDR3 length equals 14 residues. Germline V gives CDR1 SQVTM, CDR2 ANQGSEA. CDR3 amino acids: CSVGGHLGTDTQYF. The DNA for the CDR3 is TGCAGCGTTGGGGGACACCTCGGGACAGATACGCAGTATTTT.

The rearrangement uses TRBV6-5 and TRBJ2-7; 7 positions match TRBD1. V shed 8 bases and J 5 bases; nucleotides not matched to a gene: 15. CDR3 length equals 15 residues. CDR1 and CDR2 (germline): MNHEY, SVGAGI. The CDR3 loop reads CASSSLGTDPHEQYF. As DNA, the CDR3 is TGTGCCAGCTCCAGCTTGGGGACAGACCCTCACGAGCAGTACTTC.

The V and J genes are TRBV5-1 and TRBJ2-2, with D perhaps matching TRBD2 (6 bases). This CDR3 comprises 16 residues. With 0 bases removed from V and 6 bases from J, the gap between germline ends came to 15 bases. Germline V gene sequence: CDR1 SGHRS, CDR2 YFSETQ. The CDR3 sequence: CASSLVGGASAGELFF. The CDR3 bases are TGCGCCAGCAGCTTGGTGGGGGGAGCTAGCGCCGGGGAGCTGTTTTTT.

The V call is TRBV7-9, the J call TRBJ1-2, with no clear D. This CDR3 region has 13 residues. Germline loops: CDR1 SEHNR, CDR2 FQNEAQ (reference sequence). Deletions cut 1 base from V and 5 bases from J, with 8 bases between. This CDR3 reads CASSLGRTYGYTF. As DNA, the CDR3 is TGTGCCAGCAGCTTAGGACGGACGTATGGCTACACCTTC.

J is TRBJ1-5 and V is TRBV30, with D maybe TRBD1 (6 bases). There are 13 residues in the CDR3. Trimming left V 2 bases short and J 5 bases short, with 10 bases between. Germline V gene data show CDR1 as GTSNPN and CDR2 as SVGIG (reference sequence). This CDR3 is CAWSLQGHQPQHF. As DNA, the CDR3 is TGTGCCTGGAGTTTACAGGGACATCAGCCCCAGCATTTT.

The chain uses TRBV7-9 and TRBJ1-2; D remains ambiguous. Deletions cut 4 bases from V and 5 bases from J, with 14 bases between. Looked up from germline, CDR1 is SEHNR and CDR2 is FQNEAQ (reference sequence). The CDR3 spans 14 residues. CDR3 coding DNA: TGTGCCAGCAGCTCCCGGGCCGCGGGGTATGGCTACACCTTC. Protein: CASSSRAAGYGYTF.

The chain employs TRBV27 and TRBJ2-2; D is ambiguous. Trimming took off 6 bases at V and 3 bases at J, with 8 bases between the two ends. Germline V gene sequence: CDR1 MNHEY, CDR2 SMNVEV (reference sequence). The CDR3 has 13 amino acids. The CDR3 DNA sequence: TGTGCCAGCAGCCCCCTGGACACCGGGGAGCTGTTTTTT. Its protein is CASSPLDTGELFF.

In DNA, the CDR3 is TGTGCCAGCAGCCATGACAGGGACACTGAAGCTTTCTTT. Its translation is CASSHDRDTEAFF. J is TRBJ1-1 and V is TRBV14; 7 bases line up with TRBD1. The CDR3 has 13 residues. Unmatched junction bases numbered 1, after V lost 3 bases and J lost 3 bases. The V gene's germline CDR1 is SGHDN and CDR2 FVKESK.

The rearrangement links TRBV27 to TRBJ2-7; 7 nucleotides line up with TRBD1. After removal of 2 bases from V and 0 bases from J, the junction contained 4 bases not matched to a gene. The germline CDR1 and CDR2 sequences are MNHEY and SMNVEV (reference sequence). The CDR3 runs 15 residues. The CDR3 is CASSLSRDSSYEQYF. CDR3 nucleotide sequence: TGTGCCAGCAGTTTAAGTCGGGACAGCTCCTACGAGCAGTACTTC.

The rearrangement links TRBV19 to TRBJ2-3; D tentatively fits TRBD1 or TRBD2 (5 bases each). This CDR3 has 16 residues. Trimming pared 3 bases from V and 4 bases from J, leaving 17 bases between. Germline loops: CDR1 LNHDA, CDR2 SQIVND (reference sequence). CDR3: CASSMGEIGWADTQYF. CDR3 DNA: TGTGCCAGTAGTATGGGGGAGATCGGTTGGGCAGATACGCAGTATTTT. The full variable domain, rest sourced from reference TRBV19 and TRBJ2-3, is DGGITQSPKYLFRKEGQNVTLSCEQNLNHDAMYWYRQDPGQGLRLIYYSQIVNDFQKGDIAEGYSVSREKKESFPLTVTSAQKNPTAFYLCASSMGEIGWADTQYFGPGTRLTVL.

This clone was counted a single time. The CDR3 loop is CASSQAVDLHLTDTQYF. Here the CDR3 DNA reads TGTGCCAGCAGCCAGGCCGTGGACCTGCACCTCACAGATACGCAGTATTTT. The chain has TRBV21-1 and TRBJ2-3. TRBV21-1 is designated a pseudogene. This CDR3 has 17 residues.

CDR3 protein: CASSPGRVNQPQHF. The CDR3 DNA follows: TGTGCCAGCAGCCCCGGGAGGGTCAATCAGCCCCAGCATTTT. The J gene is TRBJ1-5, the V gene TRBV9; D gene uncertain. Germline V gene lookup returns CDR1 SGDLS and CDR2 YYNGEE. The V end was cut by 4 bases, the J end by 3 bases, with 11 bases between. This CDR3 comprises 14 residues.

The chain combines TRBV5-5 with TRBJ1-5; no clear D. Germline V CDR1 and CDR2: SGHKS, YYEKEE (reference sequence). Deletions cut 5 bases from V and 4 bases from J, with 4 bases between. The CDR3 sequence is 11 residues long. CDR3 region: CASRYNQPQHF. Here the CDR3 DNA reads TGTGCCAGCAGATATAATCAGCCCCAGCATTTT.

The chain has TRBV5-4 and TRBJ2-2; 10 bases agree with TRBD2. V was clipped by 2 bases and J by 3 bases; unmatched bases: 4. The CDR3 is made up of 16 amino acids. Germline CDR1 and CDR2: SGHNT and YYREEE (reference sequence). The CDR3 is CASSFERGGDTGELFF. In nucleotides, the CDR3 is TGTGCCAGCAGCTTCGAGCGGGGGGGAGACACCGGGGAGCTGTTTTTT.